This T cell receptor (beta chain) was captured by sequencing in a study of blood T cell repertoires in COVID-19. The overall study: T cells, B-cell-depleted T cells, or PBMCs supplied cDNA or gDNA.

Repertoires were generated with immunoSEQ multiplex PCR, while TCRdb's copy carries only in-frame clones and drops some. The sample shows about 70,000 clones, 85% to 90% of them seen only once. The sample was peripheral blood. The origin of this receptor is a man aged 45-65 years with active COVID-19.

CDR3 in DNA: TGTGCCAGCAGCGGACCTCCGGGACAGACCTATGGCTACACCTTC. Amino acid sequence: CASSGPPGQTYGYTF. The rearrangement uses TRBV5-4 and TRBJ1-2; 7 bases are a match to TRBD1. Germline assignment: CDR1 SGHNT and CDR2 YYREEE (reference sequence). The CDR3 length is 15 residues. V was pared by 4 bases and J by 4 bases, with 10 bases of the junction left unmatched.